This TCR beta chain emerged from a study of memory CD4+ T cells and cytomegalovirus serostatus. Study details: Of the healthy Belgian adults, 9 or 10 were CMV seropositive and 24 seronegative. Study-level points and caveats: About two fifths of the roughly 150 known CMV-associated TCRbeta sequences appeared in CD4+ memory.

The V segment lost 4 bases and the J segment 8 bases; nucleotides outside the gene matches: 5. Per the germline V gene, CDR1 is SGHKS and CDR2 is YYEKEE (reference sequence). This CDR3 has 13 residues. The sort gate was single viable CD3+CD4+CD8-CD45RO+ cells for memory CD4+ T cells. With respect to this clone: Its cognate antigen is unknown.

Clones were sequenced by immunoSEQ multiplex PCR, and TCRdb holds only the in-frame ones, with some missing. The sample records 50,000 to 75,000 clones, approximately 78% being singletons. This TCR derives from an adult in good health and CMV-seronegative. The genes are TRBV5-5 and TRBJ2-1; the match to TRBD1 covers 8 bases. Material: memory CD4+ T cells from blood. For the CDR3, the DNA is TGTGCCAGCAGCCGGACAGGGTCGGATGAGCAGTTCTTC. As protein: CASSRTGSDEQFF.